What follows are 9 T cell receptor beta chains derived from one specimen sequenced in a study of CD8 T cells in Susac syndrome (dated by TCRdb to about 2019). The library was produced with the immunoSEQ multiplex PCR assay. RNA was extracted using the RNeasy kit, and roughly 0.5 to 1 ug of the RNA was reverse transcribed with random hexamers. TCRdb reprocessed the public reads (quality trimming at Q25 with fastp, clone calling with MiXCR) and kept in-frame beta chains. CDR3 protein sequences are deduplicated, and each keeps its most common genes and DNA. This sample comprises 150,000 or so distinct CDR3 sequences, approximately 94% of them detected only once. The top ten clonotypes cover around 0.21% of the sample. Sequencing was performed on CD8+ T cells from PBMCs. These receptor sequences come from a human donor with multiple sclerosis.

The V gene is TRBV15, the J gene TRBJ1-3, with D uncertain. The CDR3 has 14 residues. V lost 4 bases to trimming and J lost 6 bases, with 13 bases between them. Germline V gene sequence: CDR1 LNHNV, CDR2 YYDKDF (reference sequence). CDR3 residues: CATSTGRIPNTIYF. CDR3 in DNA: TGTGCCACCAGCACGGGCAGAATACCAAACACCATATATTTT.

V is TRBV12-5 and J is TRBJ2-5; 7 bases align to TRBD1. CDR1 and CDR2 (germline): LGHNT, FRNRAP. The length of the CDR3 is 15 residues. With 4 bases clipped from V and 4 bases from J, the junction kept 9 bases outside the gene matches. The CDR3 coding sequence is TGTGCTAGTGGTTGGTCCGGGACAGTAACAGAGACCCAGTACTTC. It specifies CASGWSGTVTETQYF.

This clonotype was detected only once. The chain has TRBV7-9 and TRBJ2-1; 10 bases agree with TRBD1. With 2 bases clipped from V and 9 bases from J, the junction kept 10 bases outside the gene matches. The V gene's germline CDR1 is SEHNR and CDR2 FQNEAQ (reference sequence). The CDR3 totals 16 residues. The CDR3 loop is CASSLNLRQGAIEQFF. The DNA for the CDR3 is TGTGCCAGCAGCTTAAACTTGAGACAGGGGGCAATTGAGCAGTTCTTC.

CDR3 in amino acids: CSARDGNTESSYEQYF. The CDR3 nucleotides are TGCAGTGCTAGAGATGGTAACACGGAAAGCTCCTACGAGCAGTACTTC. V is TRBV20-1 and J is TRBJ2-7, with D hard to call. The ends were cut back, 0 bases at V and 0 bases at J, with 15 bases in the middle. CDR3 length equals 16 residues. Germline lookup yields CDR1 DFQATT and CDR2 SNEGSKA (reference sequence).

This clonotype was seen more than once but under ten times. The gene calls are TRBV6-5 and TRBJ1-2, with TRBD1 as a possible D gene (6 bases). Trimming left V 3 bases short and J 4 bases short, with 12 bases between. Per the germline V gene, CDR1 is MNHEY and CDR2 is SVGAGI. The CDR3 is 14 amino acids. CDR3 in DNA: TGTGCCAGCAGTTATTCGGACAGAGGCTATGGCTACACCTTC. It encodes CASSYSDRGYGYTF.

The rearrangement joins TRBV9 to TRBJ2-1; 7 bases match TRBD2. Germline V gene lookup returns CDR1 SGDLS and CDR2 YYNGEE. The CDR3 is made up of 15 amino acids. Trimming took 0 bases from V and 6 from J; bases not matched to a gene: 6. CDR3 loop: CASSVGGGGSNEQFF. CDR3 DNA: TGTGCCAGCAGCGTAGGAGGAGGCGGGAGCAATGAGCAGTTCTTC. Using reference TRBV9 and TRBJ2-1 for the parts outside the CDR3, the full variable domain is DSGVTQTPKHLITATGQRVTLRCSPRSGDLSVYWYQQSLDQGLQFLIQYYNGEERAKGNILERFSAQQFPDLHSELNLSSLELGDSALYFCASSVGGGGSNEQFFGPGTRLTVL.

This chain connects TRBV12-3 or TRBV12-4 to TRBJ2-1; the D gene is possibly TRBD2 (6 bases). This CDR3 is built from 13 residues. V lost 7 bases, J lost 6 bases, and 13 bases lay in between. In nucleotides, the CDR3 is TGTGCCAGCACCCCAGGGACTTCCAATGAGCAGTTCTTC. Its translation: CASTPGTSNEQFF.

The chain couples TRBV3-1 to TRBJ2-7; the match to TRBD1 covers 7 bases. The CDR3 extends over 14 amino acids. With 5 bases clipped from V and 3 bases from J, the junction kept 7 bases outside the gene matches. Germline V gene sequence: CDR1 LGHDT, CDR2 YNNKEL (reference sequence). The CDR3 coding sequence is TGTGCCAGCAGCGTGCGGACAGGCGGCTACGAGCAGTACTTC. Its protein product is CASSVRTGGYEQYF.

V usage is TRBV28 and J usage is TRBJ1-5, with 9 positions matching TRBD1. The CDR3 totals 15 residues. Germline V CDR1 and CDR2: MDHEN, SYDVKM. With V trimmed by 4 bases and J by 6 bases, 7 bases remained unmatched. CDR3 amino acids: CASSYRTGGRQPQHF. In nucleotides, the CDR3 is TGTGCCAGCAGTTACAGAACAGGGGGCCGTCAGCCCCAGCATTTT. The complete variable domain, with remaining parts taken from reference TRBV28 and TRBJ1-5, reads DVKVTQSSRYLVKRTGEKVFLECVQDMDHENMFWYRQDPGLGLRLIYFSYDVKMKEKGDIPEGYSVSREKKERFSLILESASTNQTSMYLCASSYRTGGRQPQHFGDGTRLSIL.